These 8 T cell receptor beta chains were all obtained from the same sample, sequenced in a study of CD8 T cells in Susac syndrome. RNA, at roughly 0.45 to 1 ug, was reverse transcribed with random hexamers. TCRdb reprocessed the immunoSEQ multiplex PCR reads with MiXCR, giving one entry per CDR3 protein. Among about 120,000 distinct CDR3 sequences listed, 90% to 95% were seen once. The specimen sequenced was CD8+ T cells from PBMCs. The source of these receptors is a human donor with Susac syndrome.

The chain carries TRBV30 and TRBJ2-7; D is possibly TRBD1 or TRBD2 (6 bases each). This CDR3 region has 15 residues. Germline lookup yields CDR1 GTSNPN and CDR2 SVGIG (reference sequence). V was trimmed by 4 bases and J by 3 bases, leaving 19 bases between them. The CDR3 reads CAWTTGASSYYEQYF. Here the CDR3 DNA reads TGTGCCTGGACTACGGGGGCTAGCAGCTACTACGAGCAGTACTTC.

This chain uses TRBV9 with TRBJ2-5; 10 positions agree with TRBD2. The junction had 8 bases not matched to a gene; V was cut back by 0 bases and J by 3 bases. Per the germline V gene, CDR1 is SGDLS and CDR2 is YYNGEE. The CDR3 consists of 17 residues. The CDR3 reads CASSVEVSGGPEETQYF. CDR3 bases: TGTGCCAGCAGCGTAGAAGTTAGCGGGGGGCCGGAAGAGACCCAGTACTTC.

In its sample, this clonotype was seen once. The CDR3 sequence is CASSPQFNEQFF. The CDR3 DNA sequence: TGTGCCAGCAGCCCCCAGTTCAATGAGCAGTTCTTC. The chain is built from TRBV7-2 and TRBJ2-1; D gene unclear. The CDR3 sequence is 12 residues long. The V end lost 5 bases, the J end lost 6 bases, and 8 bases lay between the germline ends. Germline lookup yields CDR1 SGHTA and CDR2 FQGNSA. Full variable domain (missing parts from reference TRBV7-2 and TRBJ2-1): GAGVSQSPSNKVTEKGKDVELRCDPISGHTALYWYRQSLGQGLEFLIYFQGNSAPDKSGLPSDRFSAERTGGSVSTLTIQRTQQEDSAVYLCASSPQFNEQFFGPGTRLTVL.

The CDR3 here is CASSEFQNTGELFF. The DNA for the CDR3 is TGTGCCAGCAGTGAGTTCCAGAACACCGGGGAGCTGTTTTTT. This chain links TRBV2 with TRBJ2-2; no clear D. The germline gives CDR1 SNHLY, CDR2 FYNNEI. Trimming shortened V by 3 bases and J by 1 base, and 6 bases separated the two germline ends. The CDR3 totals 14 residues.

A single count supports this clonotype. V and J are TRBV27 and TRBJ2-7; no clear D gene. The V gene's germline CDR1 is MNHEY and CDR2 SMNVEV (reference sequence). V was cut by 3 bases and J by 5 bases, with 14 bases left in between. The CDR3 consists of 14 residues. The CDR3 DNA follows: TGTGCCAGCAGTTTTGGGCCAAGGGTCAACGAGCAGTACTTC. Translated: CASSFGPRVNEQYF.

V gene TRBV19 combines with J gene TRBJ2-7; 11 nucleotides match TRBD1. Germline CDR1 and CDR2: LNHDA and SQIVND (reference sequence). Unmatched junction bases numbered 4, after V lost 10 bases and J lost 2 bases. The length of the CDR3 is 13 residues. The CDR3 DNA reads TGTGCCACCGCGGGACAGGGGGCCTACGAGCAGTACTTC. Its protein is CATAGQGAYEQYF.

The chain joins TRBV13 to TRBJ2-7, with D possibly matching TRBD2 (6 bases). V lost 1 base to trimming and J lost 5 bases, with 12 bases between them. This CDR3 contains 14 residues. Germline V gene data show CDR1 as PRHDT and CDR2 as FYEKMQ (reference sequence). CDR3 coding DNA: TGTGCCAGCAGCTTAGAGGAGGGATCAAACGAGCAGTACTTC. Protein sequence: CASSLEEGSNEQYF.

This clonotype was counted once. J is TRBJ2-1 and V is TRBV7-9, with 16 bases fitting TRBD2. Germline CDR1 is SEHNR and CDR2 is FQNEAQ (reference sequence). The CDR3 runs to 17 residues. V lost 5 bases, J lost 9 bases, and 10 bases stayed unmatched. As DNA, the CDR3 is TGTGCCAGCAGCCTACCCGGGACTAGCGGGGGGGTTAGTGAGCAGTTCTTC. Protein sequence: CASSLPGTSGGVSEQFF.